The next 29 T cell receptor beta chains were all read from a single sample in a study of neurological immune-mediated disorders. TCRdb recomputed calls from the 5' RACE reads with MiXCR, one row per CDR3 protein. The data show about 48,000 distinct CDR3 sequences, about 1.8% seen once. Material for sequencing was PBMCs. These receptors came from a woman between 40 and 55 years old with multiple sclerosis.

This clonotype was recorded at least ten times. The chain joins TRBV10-3 to TRBJ1-5; D is unresolved. The CDR3 consists of 13 residues. V was cut by 0 bases and J by 4 bases, with 4 bases left in between. Germline lookup yields CDR1 ENHRY and CDR2 SYGVKD. Here the CDR3 DNA reads TGTGCCATCAGTGAGTCAGAGAATCAGCCCCAGCATTTT. Its protein product is CAISESENQPQHF.

This clonotype was found many times. The chain links TRBV24-1 to TRBJ2-2; 10 nucleotides match TRBD1. V shed 8 bases, J shed 6 bases, and the junction held 17 bases outside the gene matches. From germline, CDR1 is KGHDR and CDR2 SFDVKD. CDR3 length: 18 amino acids. This CDR3 reads CATIPYPSGTGVSGELFF. The CDR3 bases are TGTGCCACCATCCCGTACCCCTCCGGGACAGGGGTATCCGGGGAGCTGTTTTTT.

This clonotype was counted many times. The rearrangement joins TRBV7-9 to TRBJ1-1; D not resolved. The CDR3 consists of 14 residues. CDR1 is SEHNR, CDR2 FQNEAQ, per germline (reference sequence). Trimming stripped 4 bases from V and 8 bases from J, with 17 bases between. CDR3 sequence reads: CASSSGILDHEAFF. DNA of the CDR3: TGTGCCAGCAGCTCCGGGATCCTAGATCACGAAGCTTTCTTT.

The chain joins TRBV20-1 to TRBJ1-2; TRBD1 agrees at 8 bases. V was pared by 4 bases and J by 7 bases, with 8 bases of the junction left unmatched. Germline lookup yields CDR1 DFQATT and CDR2 SNEGSKA (reference sequence). CDR3 size: 13 residues. Written as DNA, the CDR3 is TGCAGTGCTACTCAGGGGGCCACCGGTGGCTACACCTTC. Its protein is CSATQGATGGYTF.

This clonotype has ten or more counts. The chain links TRBV11-2 to TRBJ2-4; 7 positions match TRBD2. V was pared by 5 bases and J by 0 bases, with 10 bases of the junction left unmatched. The CDR3 has 17 residues. Per the germline V gene, CDR1 is SGHAT and CDR2 is FQNNGV. CDR3 DNA sequence: TGTGCCAGCAGCAACCTACGGGGGGTCCTAGCCAAAAACATTCAGTACTTC. It codes for CASSNLRGVLAKNIQYF.

This clonotype has at least ten counts. V and J are TRBV7-7 and TRBJ2-7; 9 nucleotides line up with TRBD1. This CDR3 has 15 amino acids. Germline CDR1 and CDR2: SSHAT and FNYEAQ (reference sequence). Germline trimming cut 4 bases from V and 5 bases from J; bases unmatched to any gene: 9. This chain's CDR3 is CASSSGQGISDEQYF. CDR3 sequence (DNA): TGTGCCAGCAGCTCTGGACAGGGGATTTCCGACGAGCAGTACTTC.

This clonotype was seen many times. This chain connects TRBV7-9 to TRBJ1-2; D ambiguous. This CDR3 region has 12 residues. The V end lost 8 bases, the J end lost 8 bases, and 15 bases lay between the germline ends. Germline loops: CDR1 SEHNR, CDR2 FQNEAQ (reference sequence). CDR3 amino acids: CASESAAAGYTF. For the CDR3, the DNA is TGTGCCAGCGAGTCGGCCGCGGCAGGCTACACCTTC.

At least ten counts were recorded for this clonotype. The rearrangement joins TRBV20-1 to TRBJ2-3; D might be TRBD1 (5 bases). The CDR3 has 20 residues. V lost 1 base and J lost 2, with 28 bases in between. Germline CDR1 reads DFQATT; CDR2 reads SNEGSKA (reference sequence). The CDR3 loop is CSARGLPAGQRAQLTDTQYF. The CDR3 nucleotides are TGCAGTGCTAGAGGCTTGCCGGCAGGACAAAGGGCACAACTCACAGATACGCAGTATTTT.

There are many counts of this clonotype. The gene calls are TRBV20-1 and TRBJ2-1, with TRBD2 as a possible D gene (7 bases). Germline CDR1 DFQATT, CDR2 SNEGSKA (reference sequence). The CDR3 covers 13 residues. V was pared by 5 bases and J by 6 bases, with 14 bases between. For the CDR3, the DNA is TGCAGTGCTGGGGGGGCGGTCACCAATGAGCAGTTCTTC. Protein sequence: CSAGGAVTNEQFF.

This clonotype has at least ten counts. The chain combines TRBV28 with TRBJ2-7, with a weak D call TRBD1 (5 bases). This CDR3 region has 14 residues. With 2 bases removed from V and 2 bases from J, the gap between germline ends came to 10 bases. Germline V gene lookup returns CDR1 MDHEN and CDR2 SYDVKM. CDR3 residues: CASSLDLTAYEQYF. The CDR3 DNA sequence: TGTGCCAGCAGTTTAGATTTGACAGCCTACGAGCAGTACTTC.

This clonotype was detected many times. V is TRBV12-3 or TRBV12-4 and J is TRBJ1-1, with D maybe TRBD1 (6 bases). V was pared by 6 bases and J by 5 bases, with 19 bases between. The CDR3 runs to 15 residues. CDR3 coding DNA: TGTGCCAGCAGCCCTCAACAGGGTAGTCGGACTGAAGCTTTCTTT. It specifies CASSPQQGSRTEAFF.

The table lists this clonotype with many counts. V gene TRBV5-1 combines with J gene TRBJ1-2, with unresolved D. The V and J ends lost 4 bases and 8 bases respectively, with 15 bases between them. The CDR3 is 13 residues long. Germline values: CDR1 SGHRS, CDR2 YFSETQ. The DNA for the CDR3 is TGCGCCAGCAGCCCCCTACGGGGTGAAGGCTACACCTTC. It is translated as CASSPLRGEGYTF.

The chain recombines TRBV18 with TRBJ1-1; TRBD1 matches 7 bases. Per germline, CDR1 KGHSH and CDR2 LQKENI. The J segment lost 7 bases and the V segment lost 2 bases, leaving 7 bases of the junction unmatched. This CDR3 contains 14 residues. The chain's CDR3 is CASSPRQGLVEAFF. The CDR3 nucleotides are TGTGCCAGCTCACCAAGACAGGGTTTGGTTGAAGCTTTCTTT.

The chain links TRBV20-1 to TRBJ2-3; TRBD1 matches at 7 bases. The CDR3 has 13 amino acids. Germline V CDR1 and CDR2: DFQATT, SNEGSKA (reference sequence). V trimming: 6 bases; J trimming: 7 bases; junction bases outside the gene matches: 10. The CDR3 region is CSASTGMGNTQYF. In DNA, the CDR3 is TGCAGTGCCTCGACAGGGATGGGTAATACGCAGTATTTT.

The sample holds many counts of this clonotype. The chain employs TRBV21-1 and TRBJ1-2; the table assigns TRBD1, which was not confirmed against the DNA. TRBV21-1 is annotated as a pseudogene. The CDR3 consists of 18 residues. The CDR3 loop is CASSKGSRRERADYGYTF. The CDR3 region has the DNA TGTGCCAGCAGCAAAGGGTCCCGAAGGGAAAGGGCGGACTATGGCTACACCTTC.

The chain recombines TRBV7-9 with TRBJ2-1; TRBD1 matches 7 bases. V dropped 5 bases and J dropped 2; count of bases not matched to a gene: 18. The CDR3 loop spans 19 amino acids. CDR1 is SEHNR and CDR2 is FQNEAQ in the germline V gene (reference sequence). Here the CDR3 DNA reads TGTGCCAGCAGCACAGGGGTGGTTAGGGGACCCGAACCCTACAATGAGCAGTTCTTC. Amino acid sequence: CASSTGVVRGPEPYNEQFF.

The sample holds many counts of this clonotype. The CDR3 DNA reads TGCGCCAGCAGCTCGATAGGTCAGCCCCAGCATTTT. Translation: CASSSIGQPQHF. The rearrangement uses TRBV5-1 and TRBJ1-5; D call uncertain. Per the germline V gene, CDR1 is SGHRS and CDR2 is YFSETQ. With 3 bases removed from V and 6 bases from J, the gap between germline ends came to 7 bases. The CDR3 runs 12 residues.

This clonotype was detected ten times or more. The chain joins TRBV7-8 to TRBJ2-7, with 10 bases aligning to TRBD1. The CDR3 has 16 residues. In germline, CDR1 is SGHVS, CDR2 FQNEAQ. With 5 bases clipped from V and 7 bases from J, the junction kept 14 bases outside the gene matches. CDR3 bases: TGTGCCAGCAGCAAGGGACAGGGGCCCCCCTACGAAGAGCAGTACTTC. Protein product: CASSKGQGPPYEEQYF.

In its sample, this clonotype ranks as medium-sized (0.01 to 0.1%). The chain links TRBV14 to TRBJ2-5; no definite D call. This CDR3 is built from 12 residues. Trimming stripped 0 bases from V and 5 bases from J, with 4 bases between. CDR1 and CDR2 from the germline V gene are SGHDN and FVKESK. CDR3 sequence: CASSQDDETQYF. DNA of the CDR3: TGTGCCAGCAGCCAAGATGACGAGACCCAGTACTTC.

At least ten counts were recorded for this clonotype. V usage is TRBV18 and J usage is TRBJ2-3, with D tentatively TRBD1 (6 bases). The V and J ends lost 2 bases and 5 bases respectively, with 11 bases between them. The CDR3 runs 14 residues. CDR1 and CDR2 (germline): KGHSH, LQKENI. The CDR3 nucleotides read TGTGCCAGCTCACCAAACAGGGCCAGAGATACGCAGTATTTT. Translation: CASSPNRARDTQYF.

This clonotype was detected many times. This sequence joins TRBV11-3 and TRBJ2-3; maybe TRBD1 (5 bases). Germline V gene data show CDR1 as SGHNT and CDR2 as YENEEA. V shed 4 bases and J shed 6 bases, with 5 bases lying between them. The CDR3 runs 11 residues. CDR3 bases: TGTGCCAGCAGCTCAGGGGATACGCAGTATTTT. Its translation is CASSSGDTQYF.

Judged by abundance, this clonotype is large. The rearrangement links TRBV10-1 to TRBJ2-7; D unclear. Trimming took off 3 bases at V and 2 bases at J, with 5 bases between the two ends. CDR3 length: 12 residues. Germline V gene data show CDR1 as WNHNN and CDR2 as SYGVQD (reference sequence). CDR3 protein: CASSDDPYEQYF. The CDR3 DNA follows: TGCGCCAGCAGTGATGATCCCTACGAGCAGTACTTC.

This clonotype was picked up many times. This chain joins TRBV7-2 and TRBJ2-1, with unresolved D. The CDR3 extends over 15 amino acids. V was shortened by 6 bases and J by 4 bases, with 16 bases between the two germline ends. Germline values: CDR1 SGHTA, CDR2 FQGNSA. The CDR3 loop reads CASRPRIRSYNEQFF. The CDR3 nucleotides read TGTGCCAGCAGACCTCGGATAAGGTCTTACAATGAGCAGTTCTTC.

Many counts were recorded for this clonotype. The rearrangement uses TRBV20-1 and TRBJ1-4; D possibly corresponds to TRBD1 (5 bases). The V gene lost 7 bases and the J gene lost 8 bases, with 20 bases spanning the gap. CDR3 size: 14 residues. The V gene's germline CDR1 is DFQATT and CDR2 SNEGSKA (reference sequence). CDR3 DNA: TGCAGTGTTGAGGAAAAACTGGGGGGAGAAAAACTGTTTTTT. Protein sequence: CSVEEKLGGEKLFF.

This clonotype was seen ten or more times. The V call is TRBV2, the J call TRBJ2-5, with no clear D. V shed 5 bases and J shed 2 bases, with 12 bases lying between them. The CDR3 has 14 amino acids. Per germline, CDR1 SNHLY and CDR2 FYNNEI. CDR3 amino acids: CASSPHNPQETQYF. CDR3 nucleotides: TGTGCCAGCAGTCCTCACAACCCTCAAGAGACCCAGTACTTC.

In its sample, this clonotype was seen many times. CDR3 in DNA: TGTGCCAGCAGCGTAGCTGGAAATGAGCAGTTCTTC. It specifies CASSVAGNEQFF. The V call is TRBV9, the J call TRBJ2-1; unclear D gene. The CDR3 is 12 amino acids. CDR1 is SGDLS and CDR2 is YYNGEE in the germline V gene. V was trimmed by 0 bases and J by 7 bases, leaving 5 bases between them.

This clonotype was counted at least ten times. CDR3 DNA sequence: TGTGCCAGCAGCTTAGTCAAGGGGGCCAATGAAAAACTGTTTTTT. It yields the protein CASSLVKGANEKLFF. The rearrangement joins TRBV7-9 to TRBJ1-4; 7 nucleotides align to TRBD1. Per germline, CDR1 SEHNR and CDR2 FQNEAQ (reference sequence). This CDR3 has 15 amino acids. V lost 1 base to trimming and J lost 5 bases; unmatched junction nucleotides: 4.

This clonotype was found many times. J is TRBJ2-4 and V is TRBV20-1, with D possibly being TRBD1 (6 bases). This CDR3 has 14 amino acids. The germline CDR1 and CDR2 sequences are DFQATT and SNEGSKA (reference sequence). The V end lost 4 bases, the J end lost 0 bases, and 10 bases lay between the germline ends. CDR3 sequence reads: CSAKWGLAKNIQYF. In DNA, the CDR3 is TGCAGTGCTAAGTGGGGGCTAGCCAAAAACATTCAGTACTTC.

This clonotype was seen a handful of times. A read error likely explains this, since a far larger clone differs by one base. This rearrangement joins TRBV5-1 to TRBJ2-7; D ambiguous. Per the germline V gene, CDR1 is SGHRS and CDR2 is YFSETQ. The CDR3 sequence is 12 residues long. The CDR3 DNA follows: TGCGACAGCAGCTTGGAAGGGTACGAGCAGTACTTC. Its translation is CDSSLEGYEQYF.